The TCR beta chain described here comes from a study of T cells in Graves' hyperthyroidism and ophthalmopathy. Study overall: Staff took peripheral blood when the initial diagnosis was made, before any treatment began.

This clonotype was detected many times. Its antigen is unidentified. The study, taken as a whole, reports: The majority of expanded thyroid clonotypes above 0.001 also appeared in blood.

Regions amplified from RNA transcripts were the TCR beta CDR3 regions. First-round RT-PCR of the TCR CDR3 relied on the HTBI primer set. TCRdb processed the multiplex PCR reads anew with MiXCR; each CDR3 protein has one entry. Here the sample spans 600,000 or so distinct CDR3 sequences, 14% being singletons. The sequencing sample was made of blood. This clonotype was obtained from a woman in her fifties or sixties with Graves' ophthalmopathy.

The CDR3 coding sequence is TGTGCCAGCAGCCCTAGGGGAGTTGATGGTGAGCAGTTCTTC. Protein product: CASSPRGVDGEQFF. The chain couples TRBV9 to TRBJ2-1, with D perhaps given as TRBD1 or TRBD2 (5 bases each). This CDR3 comprises 14 residues. In germline, CDR1 is SGDLS, CDR2 YYNGEE. V lost 4 bases and J 9 bases, leaving 17 bases between the germline ends.